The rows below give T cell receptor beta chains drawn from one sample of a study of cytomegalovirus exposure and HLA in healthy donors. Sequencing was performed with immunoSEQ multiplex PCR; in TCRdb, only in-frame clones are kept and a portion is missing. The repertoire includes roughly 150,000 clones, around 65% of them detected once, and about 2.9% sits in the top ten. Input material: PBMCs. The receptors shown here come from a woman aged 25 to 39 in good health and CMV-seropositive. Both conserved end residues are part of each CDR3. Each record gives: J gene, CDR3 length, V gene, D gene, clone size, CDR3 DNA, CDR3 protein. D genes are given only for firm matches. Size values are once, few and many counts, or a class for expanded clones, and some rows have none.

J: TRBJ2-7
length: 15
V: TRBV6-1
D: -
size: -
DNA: TGTGCCAGCAGTGAATCGGACAGTAGCTCCTACGAGCAGTACTTC
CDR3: CASSESDSSSYEQYF

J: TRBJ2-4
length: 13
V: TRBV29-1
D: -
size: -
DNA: TGCAGCGTCAAGGCCCTCCTAGGAAACATTCAGTACTTC
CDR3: CSVKALLGNIQYF

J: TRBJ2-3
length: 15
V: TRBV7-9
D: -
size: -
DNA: TGTGCCAGCAGTACTGGACAGCCTAGCACAGATACGCAGTATTTT
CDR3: CASSTGQPSTDTQYF

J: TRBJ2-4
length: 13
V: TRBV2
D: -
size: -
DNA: TGTGCCAGCAGTGAAGAGAATTGGGCCGATCAGTACTTC
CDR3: CASSEENWADQYF

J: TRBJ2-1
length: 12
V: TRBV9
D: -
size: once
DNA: TGTGCCAGCAGCGTACAGGGGAATGAGCAGTTCTTC
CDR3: CASSVQGNEQFF

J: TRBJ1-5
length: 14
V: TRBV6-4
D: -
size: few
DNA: TGTGCCAGCAGGAAAGGGGAGGGCAATCAGCCCCAGCATTTT
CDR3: CASRKGEGNQPQHF

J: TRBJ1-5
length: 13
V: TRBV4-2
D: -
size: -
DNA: TGTGCCAGCAGCCAAGATCTCCCCCAGCCCCAGCATTTT
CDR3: CASSQDLPQPQHF

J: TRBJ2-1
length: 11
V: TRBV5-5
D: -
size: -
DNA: TGTGCCAGCAGCTATAGTAATGAGCAGTTCTTC
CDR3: CASSYSNEQFF

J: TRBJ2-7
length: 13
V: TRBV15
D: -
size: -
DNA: TGTGCCACCAGCAGAGTTAGGGGATACGAGCAGTACTTC
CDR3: CATSRVRGYEQYF

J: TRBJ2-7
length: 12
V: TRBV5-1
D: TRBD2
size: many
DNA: TGCGCCAGCAGCCTCGGGACTAGCGGGAGGGCGTTC
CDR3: CASSLGTSGRAF

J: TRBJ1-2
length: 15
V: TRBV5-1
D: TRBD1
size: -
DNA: TGCGCCAGCAGTGTGCAGGGGGCTGGTAACTATGGCTACACCTTC
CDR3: CASSVQGAGNYGYTF

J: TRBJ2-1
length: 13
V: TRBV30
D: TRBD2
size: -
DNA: TGTGCCTGGAAACTGGCGGGGGGAAATGAGCAGTTCTTC
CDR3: CAWKLAGGNEQFF

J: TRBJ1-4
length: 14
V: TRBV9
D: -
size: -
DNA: TGTGCCAGCAGCGTGGGAAACAGGGACGAAAAACTGTTTTTT
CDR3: CASSVGNRDEKLFF

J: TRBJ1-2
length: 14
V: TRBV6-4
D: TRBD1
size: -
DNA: TGTGCCAGCAGAAGGTTCAGGGGGCATTGCTGCTACACCTTC
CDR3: CASRRFRGHCCYTF

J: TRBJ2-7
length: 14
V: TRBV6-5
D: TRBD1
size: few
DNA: TGTGCCAGCAGTCTCGACAGGGGGGTGGACGAGCAGTACTTC
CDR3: CASSLDRGVDEQYF

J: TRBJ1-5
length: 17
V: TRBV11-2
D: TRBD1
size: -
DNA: TGTGCCAGCAGCTTAGTCGCGGGACAGGGGATTAATCAGCCCCAGCATTTT
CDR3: CASSLVAGQGINQPQHF

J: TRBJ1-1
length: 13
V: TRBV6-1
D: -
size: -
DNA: TGTGCCAGCAGTGAGAGTTCAATTCTTGAAGCTTTCTTT
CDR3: CASSESSILEAFF

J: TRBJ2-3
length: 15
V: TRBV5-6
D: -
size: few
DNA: TGTGCCAGCAGCTTGGAGGGGAGGGGGACAGATACGCAGTATTTT
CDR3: CASSLEGRGTDTQYF

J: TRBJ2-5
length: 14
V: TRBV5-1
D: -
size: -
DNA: TGCGCCAGCAGCCTAGAACGACAAGGGGTGACCCAGTACTTC
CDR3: CASSLERQGVTQYF

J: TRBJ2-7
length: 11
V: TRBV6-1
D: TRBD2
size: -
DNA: TGTGCCAGCAGCGGGGGACTAAGATCGTTCTTC
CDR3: CASSGGLRSFF

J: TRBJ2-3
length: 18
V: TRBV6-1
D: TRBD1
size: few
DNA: TGTGCCAGCAGTGAGGGGGACAGGGGATGGGATAGCACAGATACGCAGTATTTT
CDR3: CASSEGDRGWDSTDTQYF

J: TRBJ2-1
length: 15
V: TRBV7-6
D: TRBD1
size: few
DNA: TGTGCCAGCAGCTCCCCGGGACAGGGGGCAGGTGAGCAGTTCTTC
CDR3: CASSSPGQGAGEQFF

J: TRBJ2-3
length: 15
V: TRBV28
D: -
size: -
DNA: TGTGCCAGCAGTACCACTAGCCGTGGCACAGATACGCAGTATTTT
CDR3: CASSTTSRGTDTQYF

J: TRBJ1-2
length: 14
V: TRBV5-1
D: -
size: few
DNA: TGCGCCAGCAGCTCACCGGGACAAGGAAAGGTGAACACCTTC
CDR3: CASSSPGQGKVNTF

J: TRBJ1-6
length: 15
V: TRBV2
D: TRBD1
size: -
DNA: TGTGCCAGCAGTGCCGACAGGGAACGAGACTCACCCCTCCACTTT
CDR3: CASSADRERDSPLHF

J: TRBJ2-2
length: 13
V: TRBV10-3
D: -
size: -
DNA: TGTGCCATCAGTGAGCCCGGACAGCGGGAGCTGTTTTTT
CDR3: CAISEPGQRELFF